A single TCR beta chain is shown here with its context. Repertoires were generated with immunoSEQ multiplex PCR, while TCRdb's copy carries only in-frame clones and drops some. The data show about 100,000 clones, roughly 88% seen once. The record originates from a study of cytomegalovirus exposure and HLA in healthy donors. CDR1 and CDR2 from the germline V gene are SGHDT and YYEEEE. The CDR3 contains 13 residues. V was shortened by 4 bases and J by 1 base, with 8 bases between the two germline ends. The V and J genes are TRBV5-6 and TRBJ2-5, with D perhaps matching TRBD2 (6 bases). The receptor comes from a woman younger than 35 in good health and CMV-seronegative. The specimen sequenced was PBMCs. The CDR3 is CASSGGLQETQYF. Written as DNA, the CDR3 is TGTGCCAGCAGCGGGGGACTCCAAGAGACCCAGTACTTC.